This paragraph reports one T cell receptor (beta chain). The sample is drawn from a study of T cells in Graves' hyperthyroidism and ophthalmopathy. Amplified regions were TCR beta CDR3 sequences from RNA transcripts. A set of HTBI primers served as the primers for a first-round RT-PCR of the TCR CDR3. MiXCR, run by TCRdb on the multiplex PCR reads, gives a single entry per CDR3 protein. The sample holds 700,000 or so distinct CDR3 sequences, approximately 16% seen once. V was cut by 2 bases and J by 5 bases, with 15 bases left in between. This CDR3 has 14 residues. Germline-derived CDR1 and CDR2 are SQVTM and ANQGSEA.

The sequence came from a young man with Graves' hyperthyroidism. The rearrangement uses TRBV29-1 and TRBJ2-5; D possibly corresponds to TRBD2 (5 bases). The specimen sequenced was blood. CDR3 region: CSVEFGRRGETQYF. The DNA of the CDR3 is TGCAGCGTTGAATTCGGTCGGAGAGGGGAGACCCAGTACTTC.